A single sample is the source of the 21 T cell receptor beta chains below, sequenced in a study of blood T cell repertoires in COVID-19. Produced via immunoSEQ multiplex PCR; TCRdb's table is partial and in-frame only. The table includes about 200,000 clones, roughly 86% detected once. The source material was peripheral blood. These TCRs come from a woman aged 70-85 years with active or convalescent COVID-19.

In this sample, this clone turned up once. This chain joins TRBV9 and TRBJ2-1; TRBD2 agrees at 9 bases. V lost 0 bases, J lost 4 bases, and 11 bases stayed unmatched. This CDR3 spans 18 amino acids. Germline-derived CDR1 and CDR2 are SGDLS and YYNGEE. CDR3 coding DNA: TGTGCCAGCAGCGTAGCCGCCCACATCCTAGCGGGGTACAATGAGCAGTTCTTC. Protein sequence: CASSVAAHILAGYNEQFF.

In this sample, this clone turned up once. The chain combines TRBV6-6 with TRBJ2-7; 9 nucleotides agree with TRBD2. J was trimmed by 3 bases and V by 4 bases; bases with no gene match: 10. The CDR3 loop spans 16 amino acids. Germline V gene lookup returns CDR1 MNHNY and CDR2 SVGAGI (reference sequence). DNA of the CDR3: TGTGCCAGCAGTTCCACGACTAGCGGCCGCTTCTACGAGCAGTACTTC. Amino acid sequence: CASSSTTSGRFYEQYF.

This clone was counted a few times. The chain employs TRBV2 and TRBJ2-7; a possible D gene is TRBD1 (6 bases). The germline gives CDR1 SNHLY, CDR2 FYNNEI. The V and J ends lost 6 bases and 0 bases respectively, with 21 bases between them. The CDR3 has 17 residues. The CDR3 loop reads CASSFGQSQLSSYEQYF. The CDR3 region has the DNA TGTGCCAGCAGCTTCGGACAGAGCCAGCTGAGCTCCTACGAGCAGTACTTC.

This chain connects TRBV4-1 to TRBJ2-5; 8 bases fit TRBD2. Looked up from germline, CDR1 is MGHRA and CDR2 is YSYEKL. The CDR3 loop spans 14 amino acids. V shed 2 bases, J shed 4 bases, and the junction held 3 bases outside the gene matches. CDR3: CASSQILAGETQYF. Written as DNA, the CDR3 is TGCGCCAGCAGCCAAATCCTAGCGGGAGAGACCCAGTACTTC.

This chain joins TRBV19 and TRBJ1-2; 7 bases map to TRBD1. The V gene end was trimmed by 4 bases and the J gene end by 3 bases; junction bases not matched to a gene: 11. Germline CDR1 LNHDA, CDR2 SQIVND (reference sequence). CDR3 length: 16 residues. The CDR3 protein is CASSRGTGVPDYGYTF. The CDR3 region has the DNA TGTGCCAGTAGTAGAGGCACAGGGGTCCCGGACTATGGCTACACCTTC.

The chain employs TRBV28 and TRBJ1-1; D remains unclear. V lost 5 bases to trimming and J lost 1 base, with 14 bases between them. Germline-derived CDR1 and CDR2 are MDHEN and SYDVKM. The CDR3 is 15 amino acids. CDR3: CASSPLGLWNTEAFF. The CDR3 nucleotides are TGTGCCAGCAGTCCCCTAGGACTGTGGAACACTGAAGCTTTCTTT. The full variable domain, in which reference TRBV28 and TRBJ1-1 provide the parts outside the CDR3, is DVKVTQSSRYLVKRTGEKVFLECVQDMDHENMFWYRQDPGLGLRLIYFSYDVKMKEKGDIPEGYSVSREKKERFSLILESASTNQTSMYLCASSPLGLWNTEAFFGQGTRLTVV.

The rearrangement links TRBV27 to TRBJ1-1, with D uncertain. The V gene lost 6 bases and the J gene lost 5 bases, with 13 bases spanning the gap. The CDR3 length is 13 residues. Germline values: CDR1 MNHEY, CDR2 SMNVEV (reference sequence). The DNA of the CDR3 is TGTGCCAGCAGCTTCCCGGGTGGGACTGAAGCTTTCTTT. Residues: CASSFPGGTEAFF.

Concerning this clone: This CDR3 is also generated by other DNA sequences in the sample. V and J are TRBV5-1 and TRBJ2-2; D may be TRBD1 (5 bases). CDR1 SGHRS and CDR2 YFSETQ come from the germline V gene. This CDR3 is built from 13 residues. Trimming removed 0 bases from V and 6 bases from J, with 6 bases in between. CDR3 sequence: CASSLVGAGELFF. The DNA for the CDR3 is TGCGCCAGCAGCTTGGTAGGGGCCGGGGAGCTGTTTTTT.

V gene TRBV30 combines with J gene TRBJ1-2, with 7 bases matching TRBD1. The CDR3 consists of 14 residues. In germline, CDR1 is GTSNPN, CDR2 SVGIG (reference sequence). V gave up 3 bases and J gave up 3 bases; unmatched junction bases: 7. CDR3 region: CAWRKTGTDYGYTF. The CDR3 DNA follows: TGTGCCTGGAGGAAGACCGGGACAGACTATGGCTACACCTTC.

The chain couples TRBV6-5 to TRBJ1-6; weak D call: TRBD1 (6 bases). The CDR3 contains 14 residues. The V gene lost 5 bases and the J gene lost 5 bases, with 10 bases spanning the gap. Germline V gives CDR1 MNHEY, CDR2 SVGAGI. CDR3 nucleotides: TGTGCCAGCAGTCGGGGGGCGGATAATTCACCCCTCCACTTT. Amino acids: CASSRGADNSPLHF.

The CDR3 protein is CASSPLGLAGGPRNEQYF. The CDR3 coding sequence is TGTGCCAGCAGCCCGTTGGGACTAGCGGGAGGGCCTAGGAACGAGCAGTACTTC. This chain joins TRBV3-1 (or the pseudogene TRBV3-2) and TRBJ2-7; 16 positions match TRBD2. Unmatched junction bases numbered 11, after V lost 4 bases and J lost 5 bases. Germline V gives CDR1 LGHDT, CDR2 YNNKEL (reference sequence). This CDR3 spans 18 amino acids.

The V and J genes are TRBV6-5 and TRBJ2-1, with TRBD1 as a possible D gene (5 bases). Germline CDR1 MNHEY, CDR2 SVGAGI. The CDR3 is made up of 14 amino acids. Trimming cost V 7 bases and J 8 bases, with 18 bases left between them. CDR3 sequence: CASIKQGYGDEQFF. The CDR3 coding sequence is TGTGCCAGCATCAAGCAGGGTTATGGCGATGAGCAGTTCTTC.

The CDR3 loop reads CASTRYQGSGEQYF. The CDR3 nucleotides are TGTGCCAGCACCCGTTACCAGGGGTCTGGCGAGCAGTACTTC. This chain connects TRBV6-5 to TRBJ2-7; the D gene is possibly TRBD1 (6 bases). The CDR3 totals 14 residues. The V end was cut by 7 bases, the J end by 6 bases, with 19 bases between. Germline V gene lookup returns CDR1 MNHEY and CDR2 SVGAGI.

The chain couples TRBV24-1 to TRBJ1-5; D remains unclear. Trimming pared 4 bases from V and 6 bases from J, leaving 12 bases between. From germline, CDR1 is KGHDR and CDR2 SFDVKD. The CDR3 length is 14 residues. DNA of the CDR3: TGTGCCACCAGTGAGGAGGGTTCCTTTCAGCCCCAGCATTTT. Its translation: CATSEEGSFQPQHF.

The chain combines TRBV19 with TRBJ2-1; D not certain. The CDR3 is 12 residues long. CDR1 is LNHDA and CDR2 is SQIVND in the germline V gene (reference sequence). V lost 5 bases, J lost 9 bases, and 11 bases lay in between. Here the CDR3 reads CASSRSSGEQFF. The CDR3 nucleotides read TGTGCCAGTAGTCGTAGCTCGGGTGAGCAGTTCTTC.

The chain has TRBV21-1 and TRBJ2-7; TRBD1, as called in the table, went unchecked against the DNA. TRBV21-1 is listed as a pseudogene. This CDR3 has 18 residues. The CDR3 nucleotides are TGTGCCAGCAGCAAATCCGGGACAGGGCCCCCCTCCTCCTACGAGCAGTACTTC. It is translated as CASSKSGTGPPSSYEQYF.

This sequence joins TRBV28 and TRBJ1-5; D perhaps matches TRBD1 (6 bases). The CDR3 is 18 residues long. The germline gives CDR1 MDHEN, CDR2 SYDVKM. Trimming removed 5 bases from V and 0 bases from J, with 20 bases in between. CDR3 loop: CASSPDRKGTYSNQPQHF. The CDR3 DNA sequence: TGTGCCAGCAGTCCCGACCGTAAGGGGACATATAGCAATCAGCCCCAGCATTTT.

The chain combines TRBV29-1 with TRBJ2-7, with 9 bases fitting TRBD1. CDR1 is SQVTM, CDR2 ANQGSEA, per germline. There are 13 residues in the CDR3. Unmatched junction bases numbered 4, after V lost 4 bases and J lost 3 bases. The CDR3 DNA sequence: TGCAGCGTTGGGGACAGGGACCTCTACGAGCAGTACTTC. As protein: CSVGDRDLYEQYF.

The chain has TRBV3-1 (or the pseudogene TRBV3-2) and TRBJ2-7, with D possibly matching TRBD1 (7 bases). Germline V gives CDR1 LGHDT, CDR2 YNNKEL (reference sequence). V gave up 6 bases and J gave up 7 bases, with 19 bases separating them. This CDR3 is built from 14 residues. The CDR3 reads CASSSTGTAGEQYF. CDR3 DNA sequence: TGTGCCAGCAGTTCGACAGGGACCGCGGGAGAGCAGTACTTC.

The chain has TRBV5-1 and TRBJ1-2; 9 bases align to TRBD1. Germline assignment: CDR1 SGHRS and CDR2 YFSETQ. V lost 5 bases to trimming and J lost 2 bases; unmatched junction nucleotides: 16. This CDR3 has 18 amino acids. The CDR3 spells CASSPSRDRVSRNYGYTF. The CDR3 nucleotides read TGCGCCAGCAGTCCTTCCCGGGACAGGGTTAGTAGGAACTATGGCTACACCTTC.

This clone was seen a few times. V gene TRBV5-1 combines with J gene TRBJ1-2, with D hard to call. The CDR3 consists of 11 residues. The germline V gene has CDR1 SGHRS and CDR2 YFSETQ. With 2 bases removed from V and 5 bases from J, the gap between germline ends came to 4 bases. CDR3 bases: TGCGCCAGCAGCTTCGGTTATGGCTACACCTTC. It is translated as CASSFGYGYTF.